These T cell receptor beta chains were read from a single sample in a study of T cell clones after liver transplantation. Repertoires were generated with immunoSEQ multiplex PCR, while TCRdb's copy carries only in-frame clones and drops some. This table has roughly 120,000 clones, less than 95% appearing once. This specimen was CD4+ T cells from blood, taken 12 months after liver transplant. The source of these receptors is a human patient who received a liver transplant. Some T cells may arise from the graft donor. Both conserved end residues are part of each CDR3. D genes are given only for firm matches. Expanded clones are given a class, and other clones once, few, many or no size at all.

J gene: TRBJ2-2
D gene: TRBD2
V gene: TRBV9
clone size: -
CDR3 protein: CASSPRAGTSGITGELFF
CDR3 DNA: TGTGCCAGCAGCCCAAGAGCCGGGACTAGCGGGATAACCGGGGAGCTGTTTTTT

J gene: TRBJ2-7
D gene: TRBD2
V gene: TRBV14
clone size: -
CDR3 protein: CASSQFAGGEFEQYF
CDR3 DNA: TGTGCCAGCAGCCAATTTGCGGGGGGCGAGTTCGAGCAGTACTTC

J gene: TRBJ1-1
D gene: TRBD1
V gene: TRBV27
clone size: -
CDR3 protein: CASSRSSPYRGRVGTEAFF
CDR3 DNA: TGTGCCAGCAGTCGTTCGTCACCATACAGGGGGCGCGTCGGCACTGAAGCTTTCTTT

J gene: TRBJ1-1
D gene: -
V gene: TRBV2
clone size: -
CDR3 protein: CASSEAPNTEAFF
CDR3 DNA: TGTGCCAGCAGTGAAGCTCCGAACACTGAAGCTTTCTTT

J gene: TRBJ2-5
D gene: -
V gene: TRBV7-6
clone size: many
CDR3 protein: CASSLVAGARQETQYF
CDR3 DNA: TGTGCCAGCAGCTTAGTCGCGGGGGCGAGGCAAGAGACCCAGTACTTC

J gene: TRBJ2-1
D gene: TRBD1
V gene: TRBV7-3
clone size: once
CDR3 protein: CASSPRQGANNEQFF
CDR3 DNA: TGTGCCAGCAGCCCACGACAGGGGGCCAACAATGAGCAGTTCTTC

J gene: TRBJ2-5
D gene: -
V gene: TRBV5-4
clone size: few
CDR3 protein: CASSAEPETQYF
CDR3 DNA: TGTGCCAGCAGCGCGGAACCTGAGACCCAGTACTTC

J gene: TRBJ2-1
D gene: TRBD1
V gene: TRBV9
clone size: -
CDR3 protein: CASSVGGQEYNEQFF
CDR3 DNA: TGTGCCAGCAGCGTTGGGGGACAGGAATACAATGAGCAGTTCTTC

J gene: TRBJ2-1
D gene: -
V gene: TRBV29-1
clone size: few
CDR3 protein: CSVAQGRNEQFF
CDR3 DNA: TGCAGCGTGGCTCAGGGCAGGAATGAGCAGTTCTTC

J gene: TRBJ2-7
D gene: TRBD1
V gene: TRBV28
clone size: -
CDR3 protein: CASRGTGQSYEQYF
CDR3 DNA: TGTGCCAGCAGGGGGACAGGGCAATCTTACGAGCAGTACTTC

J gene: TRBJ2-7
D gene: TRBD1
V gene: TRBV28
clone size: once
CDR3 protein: CASSPGTGFSEQYF
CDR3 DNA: TGTGCCAGCAGCCCCGGGACAGGGTTCTCCGAGCAGTACTTC

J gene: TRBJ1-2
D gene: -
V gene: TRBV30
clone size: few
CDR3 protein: CAWRKDENYGYTF
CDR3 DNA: TGTGCCTGGAGGAAAGACGAAAACTATGGCTACACCTTC

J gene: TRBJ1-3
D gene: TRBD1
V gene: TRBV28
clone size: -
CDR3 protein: CASSSHGQGRSGNTIYF
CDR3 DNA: TGTGCCAGCAGTTCCCACGGACAGGGCCGCTCTGGAAACACCATATATTTT

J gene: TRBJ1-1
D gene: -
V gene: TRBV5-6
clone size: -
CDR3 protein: CASSLVVSGTEAFF
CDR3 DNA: TGTGCCAGCAGCTTGGTCGTATCGGGCACTGAAGCTTTCTTT

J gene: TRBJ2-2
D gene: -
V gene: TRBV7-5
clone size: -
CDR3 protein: CVRRPTSGANTGELFF
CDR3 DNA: TGTGTCAGAAGGCCCACTAGTGGCGCGAACACCGGGGAGCTGTTTTTT

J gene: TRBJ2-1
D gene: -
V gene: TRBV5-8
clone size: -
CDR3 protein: CASSLYRRAGNEQFF
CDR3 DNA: TGTGCCAGCAGCTTGTATCGCAGGGCGGGGAATGAGCAGTTCTTC

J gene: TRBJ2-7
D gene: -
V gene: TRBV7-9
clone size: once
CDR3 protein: CASSSPGVRLGDEQYF
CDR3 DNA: TGTGCCAGCAGCTCTCCTGGAGTTCGTCTCGGAGACGAGCAGTACTTC

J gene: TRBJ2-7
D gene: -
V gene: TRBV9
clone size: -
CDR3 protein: CASSVARFSSEQYF
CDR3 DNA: TGTGCCAGCAGCGTAGCCCGGTTCAGTTCCGAGCAGTACTTC

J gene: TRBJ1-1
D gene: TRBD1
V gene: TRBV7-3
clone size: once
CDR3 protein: CASSLTGGNTEAFF
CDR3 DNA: TGTGCCAGCAGCTTGACAGGGGGCAACACTGAAGCTTTCTTT

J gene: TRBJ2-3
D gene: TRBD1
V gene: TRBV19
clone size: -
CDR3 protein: CASSVSSGTGSLGTDTQYF
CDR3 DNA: TGTGCCAGTAGTGTATCCTCCGGGACAGGGTCACTAGGCACAGATACGCAGTATTTT

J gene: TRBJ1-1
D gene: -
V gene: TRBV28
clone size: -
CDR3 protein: CASSFVTAGSHTEAFF
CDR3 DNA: TGTGCCAGCAGCTTCGTGACAGCCGGGAGTCACACTGAAGCTTTCTTT

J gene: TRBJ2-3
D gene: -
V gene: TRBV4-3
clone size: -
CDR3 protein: CASSHLPPGRSTDTQYF
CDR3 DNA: TGCGCCAGCAGCCACCTCCCCCCGGGGCGGAGCACAGATACGCAGTATTTT

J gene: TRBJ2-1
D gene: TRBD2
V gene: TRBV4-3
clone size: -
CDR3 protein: CASSQVITGGPENEQFF
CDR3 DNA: TGCGCCAGCAGCCAAGTTATAACGGGAGGGCCTGAAAATGAGCAGTTCTTC

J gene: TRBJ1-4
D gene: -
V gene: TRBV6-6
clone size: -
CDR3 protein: CASSYGTTNEKLFF
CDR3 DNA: TGTGCCAGCAGTTACGGGACAACTAATGAAAAACTGTTTTTT

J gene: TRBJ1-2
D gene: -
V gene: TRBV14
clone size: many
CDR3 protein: CASSQEGTALYGYTF
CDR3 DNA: TGTGCCAGCAGCCAAGAGGGGACGGCCCTCTATGGCTACACCTTC

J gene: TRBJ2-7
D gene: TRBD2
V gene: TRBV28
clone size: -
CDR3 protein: CASGGTSGRRLYEQYF
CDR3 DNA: TGTGCCAGCGGGGGGACTAGCGGGAGAAGACTCTACGAGCAGTACTTC

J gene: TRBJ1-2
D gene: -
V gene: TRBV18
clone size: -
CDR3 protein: CASSPATEIYGYTF
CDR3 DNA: TGTGCCAGCTCACCAGCGACAGAGATCTATGGCTACACCTTC

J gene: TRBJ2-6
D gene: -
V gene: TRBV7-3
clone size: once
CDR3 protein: CASSLTSGANVLTF
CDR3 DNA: TGTGCCAGCAGCTTAACCTCTGGGGCCAACGTCCTGACTTTC

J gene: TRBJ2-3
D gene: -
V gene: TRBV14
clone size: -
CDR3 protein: CASSQESATTDTQYF
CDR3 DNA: TGTGCCAGCAGCCAAGAATCGGCCACCACAGATACGCAGTATTTT

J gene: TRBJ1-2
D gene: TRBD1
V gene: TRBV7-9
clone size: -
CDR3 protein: CASSSQGGSGYTF
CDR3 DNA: TGTGCCAGCAGTTCTCAAGGGGGCTCTGGCTACACCTTC

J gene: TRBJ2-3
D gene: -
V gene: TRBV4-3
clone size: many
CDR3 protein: CASSQDSGTSDTQYF
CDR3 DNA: TGCGCCAGCAGCCAAGACTCAGGGACTTCAGATACGCAGTATTTT

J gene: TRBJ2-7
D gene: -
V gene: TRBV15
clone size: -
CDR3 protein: CATSRGGASGSYEQYF
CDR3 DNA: TGTGCCACCAGCAGAGGGGGGGCTAGCGGCAGTTACGAGCAGTACTTC

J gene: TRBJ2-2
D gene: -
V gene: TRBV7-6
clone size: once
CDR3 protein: CASSPQGANTGELFF
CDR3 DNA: TGTGCCAGCAGCCCACAGGGCGCGAACACCGGGGAGCTGTTTTTT

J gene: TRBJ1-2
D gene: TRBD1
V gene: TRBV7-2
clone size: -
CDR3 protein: CASSGDRGMGYGYTF
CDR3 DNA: TGTGCCAGCAGCGGAGACAGGGGGATGGGCTATGGCTACACCTTC

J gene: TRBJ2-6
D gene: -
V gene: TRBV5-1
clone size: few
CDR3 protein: CASSLAAGSGANVLTF
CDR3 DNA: TGCGCCAGCAGCTTGGCTGCAGGGTCTGGGGCCAACGTCCTGACTTTC

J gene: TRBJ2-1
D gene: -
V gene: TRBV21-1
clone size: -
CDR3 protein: CASSERLANNEQFF
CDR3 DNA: TGTGCCAGCAGCGAGAGACTTGCCAACAATGAGCAGTTCTTC

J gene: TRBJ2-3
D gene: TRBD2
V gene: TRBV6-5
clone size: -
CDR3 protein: CASRIAGHTDTQYF
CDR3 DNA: TGTGCCAGCAGGATAGCGGGCCACACAGATACGCAGTATTTT

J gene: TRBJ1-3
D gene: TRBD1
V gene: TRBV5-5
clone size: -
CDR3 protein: CASSLVSGQSSGNTIYF
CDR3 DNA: TGTGCCAGCAGCTTGGTTTCGGGACAGAGCTCTGGAAACACCATATATTTT

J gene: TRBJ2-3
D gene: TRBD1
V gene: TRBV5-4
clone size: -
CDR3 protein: CASSRGQGADTQYF
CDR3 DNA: TGTGCCAGTTCTCGGGGACAGGGCGCAGATACGCAGTATTTT

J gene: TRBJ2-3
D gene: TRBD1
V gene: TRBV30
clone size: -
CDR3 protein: CAWGPGQEVRTDTQYF
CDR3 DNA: TGTGCCTGGGGTCCCGGACAGGAGGTTAGAACAGATACGCAGTATTTT